Below, 8 T cell receptor beta chains from the same sample are listed, as sequenced in a study of T cell changes during pregnancy in multiple sclerosis. The data were produced by immunoSEQ multiplex PCR, yet TCRdb's version contains in-frame clones alone and is incomplete. Here the sample spans around 68,000 clones, just over 90% being singletons. The sequencing used CD4+ T cells from peripheral blood mononuclear cells, collected before pregnancy. The receptor source for this set is a female donor with multiple sclerosis, enrolled in a pregnancy study.

This chain joins TRBV27 and TRBJ2-7; a weak D match, TRBD2 (5 bases). CDR1 is MNHEY and CDR2 is SMNVEV in the germline V gene (reference sequence). CDR3 length: 14 residues. V gave up 5 bases and J gave up 2 bases, with 13 bases separating them. CDR3 protein: CASSPRGPAYEQYF. CDR3 DNA: TGTGCCAGCAGTCCAAGAGGGCCCGCCTACGAGCAGTACTTC.

The rearrangement uses TRBV5-1 and TRBJ2-5, with D hard to call. The CDR3 sequence is 12 residues long. The germline V and J ends were trimmed by 0 bases and 4 bases, with 4 bases remaining between them. Germline V CDR1 and CDR2: SGHRS, YFSETQ. The CDR3 DNA reads as TGCGCCAGCAGCTTGGCGGGAGAGACCCAGTACTTC. Its translation is CASSLAGETQYF.

The V call is TRBV30, the J call TRBJ2-7; a possible D gene is TRBD2 (7 bases). V was trimmed by 5 bases and J by 0 bases, leaving 11 bases between them. The CDR3 is made up of 13 amino acids. CDR1 is GTSNPN, CDR2 SVGIG, per germline (reference sequence). The CDR3 sequence: CAWRRGASYEQYF. The CDR3 DNA reads TGTGCCTGGCGTCGGGGGGCCTCCTACGAGCAGTACTTC.

The chain is built from TRBV4-1 and TRBJ2-3; the match to TRBD2 covers 7 bases. This CDR3 spans 16 amino acids. The junction had 11 bases not matched to a gene; V was cut back by 2 bases and J by 6 bases. Looked up from germline, CDR1 is MGHRA and CDR2 is YSYEKL. In DNA form, the CDR3 reads TGCGCCAGCAGCCAATGGGGTGGCGGGAGTACGGATACGCAGTATTTT. Its translation: CASSQWGGGSTDTQYF.

The count of this clone is one. This chain's CDR3 is CASSLAGAVEQYF. CDR3 in DNA: TGTGCCAGCAGCTTAGCGGGGGCCGTCGAGCAGTACTTC. The chain couples TRBV7-9 to TRBJ2-7, with D possibly matching TRBD1 (6 bases). Germline V CDR1 and CDR2: SEHNR, FQNEAQ (reference sequence). The V and J ends lost 0 bases and 6 bases respectively, with 9 bases between them. There are 13 residues in the CDR3.

The V and J genes are TRBV7-8 and TRBJ2-7; TRBD1 matches 9 bases. CDR1 and CDR2 (germline): SGHVS, FQNEAQ. V shed 4 bases, J shed 2 bases, and the junction held 6 bases outside the gene matches. CDR3 length equals 15 residues. CDR3 nucleotides: TGTGCCAGCAGCTCCTGGACAGGGGCCGCCTACGAGCAGTACTTC. The encoded protein is CASSSWTGAAYEQYF. Based on the CDR3 plus reference TRBV7-8 and TRBJ2-7, the full variable domain is GAGVSQSPRYKVAKRGQDVALRCDPISGHVSLFWYQQALGQGPEFLTYFQNEAQLDKSGLPSDRFFAERPEGSVSTLKIQRTQQEDSAVYLCASSSWTGAAYEQYFGPGTRLTVT.

The chain links TRBV5-1 to TRBJ1-1; perhaps TRBD1 as D (5 bases). Trimming took 0 bases from V and 1 from J, leaving 7 bases between them. The CDR3 runs 14 residues. Germline CDR1 SGHRS, CDR2 YFSETQ. CDR3 sequence: CASSLEQANTEAFF. CDR3 DNA sequence: TGCGCCAGCAGCTTGGAACAGGCGAACACTGAAGCTTTCTTT.

This sequence joins TRBV19 and TRBJ1-4, with a tentative D call TRBD1 (5 bases). CDR3 length: 14 residues. The V end was cut by 4 bases, the J end by 5 bases, with 11 bases between. Germline V lookup: CDR1 LNHDA, CDR2 SQIVND (reference sequence). The CDR3 here is CASSRGSQNEKLFF. In nucleotides, the CDR3 is TGTGCCAGTAGTAGGGGCAGCCAAAATGAAAAACTGTTTTTT.